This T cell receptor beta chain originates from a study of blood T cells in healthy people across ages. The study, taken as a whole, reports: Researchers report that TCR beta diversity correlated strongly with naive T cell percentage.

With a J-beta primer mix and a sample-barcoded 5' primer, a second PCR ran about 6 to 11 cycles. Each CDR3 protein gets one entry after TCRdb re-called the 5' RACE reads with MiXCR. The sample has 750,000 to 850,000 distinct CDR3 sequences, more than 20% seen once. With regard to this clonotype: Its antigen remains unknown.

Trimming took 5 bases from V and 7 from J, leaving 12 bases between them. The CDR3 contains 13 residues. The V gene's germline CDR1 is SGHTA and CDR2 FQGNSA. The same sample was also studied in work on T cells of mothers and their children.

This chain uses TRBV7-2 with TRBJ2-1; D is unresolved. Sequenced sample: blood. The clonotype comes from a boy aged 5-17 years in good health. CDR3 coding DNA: TGTGCCAGCAGCGTAGACCCCCCGAATGAGCAGTTCTTC. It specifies CASSVDPPNEQFF.